The source of this T cell receptor beta chain is a study of tumour-infiltrating T cells in Burkitt lymphoma. The trim removed 1 base at V and 4 bases at J, leaving 2 bases unmatched. The CDR3 has 14 amino acids. CDR1 is SGDLS and CDR2 is YYNGEE in the germline V gene. Sequencing was performed with immunoSEQ multiplex PCR; in TCRdb, only in-frame clones are kept and a portion is missing. The table records about 46,000 clones, approximately 31% of them present only once. The sequenced sample consisted of tumor tissue. The rearrangement links TRBV9 to TRBJ2-7, with 10 bases aligning to TRBD1. This receptor was obtained from a human donor with Burkitt lymphoma. This CDR3 is CASSVLGQGYEQYF. The CDR3 bases are TGTGCCAGCAGCGTACTGGGACAGGGGTACGAGCAGTACTTC.